Following are 5 T cell receptor beta chains from one sample sequenced in a study of CDR3 diversity in severe acne. TCRdb analysed the PCR reads with MiXCR anew, one entry per CDR3 protein. The sample has under 100,000 distinct CDR3 sequences; 45% to 55% are singletons. Material: blood. These receptors came from a male donor in good health, serving as a control.

Remarks on this clonotype: The junction departs from germline at one end; a sequencing error may be responsible. The rearrangement joins TRBV4-1 to TRBJ2-7; no firm D call. The CDR3 is made up of 8 amino acids. Germline CDR1 and CDR2: MGHRA and YSYEKL. For the CDR3, the DNA is TGCGCCAGCAGCCAAGGGTTGTTC. It encodes CASSQGLF.

V and J are TRBV6-5 and TRBJ2-2; TRBD1 agrees at 7 bases. This CDR3 spans 16 amino acids. Trimming cost V 5 bases and J 3 bases; bases outside gene matches: 9. Germline V CDR1 and CDR2: MNHEY, SVGAGI. The CDR3 spells CASSPADRLHTGELFF. The CDR3 DNA follows: TGTGCCAGCAGTCCTGCGGACAGGTTACACACCGGGGAGCTGTTTTTT.

J is TRBJ2-6 and V is TRBV2; D might be TRBD1 or TRBD2, each matching 5 bases. CDR1 is SNHLY and CDR2 is FYNNEI in the germline V gene. The CDR3 contains 14 residues. The ends were cut back, 8 bases at V and 4 bases at J, with 12 bases in the middle. CDR3 in amino acids: CASPAREGANVLTF. For the CDR3, the DNA is TGTGCCAGCCCGGCCAGGGAGGGGGCCAACGTCCTGACTTTC.

This clonotype was observed a handful of times. This chain joins TRBV29-1 and TRBJ1-3, with D hard to call. Germline CDR1 is SQVTM and CDR2 is ANQGSEA. Trimming took 5 bases from V and 4 from J, leaving 12 bases between them. This CDR3 region has 13 residues. CDR3 in DNA: TGCAGCGTTTTTGCCGCGGAAGGAAACACCATATATTTT. Encoded protein: CSVFAAEGNTIYF.

This clonotype was recorded at least ten times. This rearrangement joins TRBV10-3 to TRBJ2-7; D is ambiguous. The CDR3 contains 11 residues. V was pared by 3 bases and J by 6 bases, with 6 bases between. CDR1 is ENHRY and CDR2 is SYGVKD in the germline V gene. This CDR3 is CAISDGFEQYF. The CDR3 coding sequence is TGTGCCATCAGTGACGGTTTCGAGCAGTACTTC.